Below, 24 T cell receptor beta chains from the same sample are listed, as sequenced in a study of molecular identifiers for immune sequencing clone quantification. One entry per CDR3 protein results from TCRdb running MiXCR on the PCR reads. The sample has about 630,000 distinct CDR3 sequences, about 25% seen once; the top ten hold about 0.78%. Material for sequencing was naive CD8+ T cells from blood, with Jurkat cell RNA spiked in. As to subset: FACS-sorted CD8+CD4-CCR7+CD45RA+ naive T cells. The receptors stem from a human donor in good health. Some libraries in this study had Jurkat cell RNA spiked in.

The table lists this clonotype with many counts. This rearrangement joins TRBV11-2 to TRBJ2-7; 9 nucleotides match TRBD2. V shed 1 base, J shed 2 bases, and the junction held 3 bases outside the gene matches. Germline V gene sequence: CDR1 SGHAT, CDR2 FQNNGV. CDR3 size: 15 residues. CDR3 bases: TGTGCCAGCAGCTTAGCGGCGGGGGGGGCCTACGAGCAGTACTTC. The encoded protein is CASSLAAGGAYEQYF.

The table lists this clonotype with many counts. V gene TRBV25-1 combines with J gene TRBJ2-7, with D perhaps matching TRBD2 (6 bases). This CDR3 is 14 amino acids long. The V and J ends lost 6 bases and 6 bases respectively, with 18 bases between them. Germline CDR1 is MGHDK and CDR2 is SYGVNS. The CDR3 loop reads CASSPGGGAGEQYF. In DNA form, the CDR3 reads TGTGCCAGCAGCCCCGGTGGAGGGGCGGGCGAGCAGTACTTC.

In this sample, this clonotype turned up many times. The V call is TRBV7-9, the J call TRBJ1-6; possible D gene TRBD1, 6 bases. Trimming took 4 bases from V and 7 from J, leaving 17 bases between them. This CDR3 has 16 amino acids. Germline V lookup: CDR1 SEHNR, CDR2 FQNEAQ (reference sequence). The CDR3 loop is CASSSETGYGNSPLHF. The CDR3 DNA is TGTGCCAGCAGCTCGGAGACAGGATATGGAAATTCACCCCTCCACTTT.

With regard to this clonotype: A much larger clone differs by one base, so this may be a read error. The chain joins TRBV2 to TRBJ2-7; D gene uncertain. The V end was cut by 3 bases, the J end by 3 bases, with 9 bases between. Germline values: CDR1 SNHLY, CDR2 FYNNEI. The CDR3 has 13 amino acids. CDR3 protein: CASSECRSYEQYF. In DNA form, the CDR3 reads TGTGCCAGCAGTGAGTGCAGGAGCTACGAGCAGTACTTC.

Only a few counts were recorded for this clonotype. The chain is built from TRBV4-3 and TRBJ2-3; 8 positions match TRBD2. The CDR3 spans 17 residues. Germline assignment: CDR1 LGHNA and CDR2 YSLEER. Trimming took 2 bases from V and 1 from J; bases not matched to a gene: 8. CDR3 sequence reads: CASSQSTSSGRTDTQYF. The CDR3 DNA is TGCGCCAGCAGCCAATCTACCTCTAGCGGGCGCACAGATACGCAGTATTTT.

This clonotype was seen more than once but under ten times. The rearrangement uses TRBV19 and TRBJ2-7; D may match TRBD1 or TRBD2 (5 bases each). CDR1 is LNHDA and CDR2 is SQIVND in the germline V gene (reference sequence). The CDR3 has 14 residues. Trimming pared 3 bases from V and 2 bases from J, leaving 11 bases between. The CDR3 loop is CASSMGVSAYEQYF. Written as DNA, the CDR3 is TGTGCCAGTAGTATGGGGGTATCGGCCTACGAGCAGTACTTC.

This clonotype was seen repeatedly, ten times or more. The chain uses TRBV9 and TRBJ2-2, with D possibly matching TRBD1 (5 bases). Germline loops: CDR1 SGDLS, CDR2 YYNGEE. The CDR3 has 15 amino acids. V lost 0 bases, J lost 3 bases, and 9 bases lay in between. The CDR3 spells CASSVDDSYTGELFF. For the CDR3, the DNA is TGTGCCAGCAGCGTAGACGACAGCTACACCGGGGAGCTGTTTTTT.

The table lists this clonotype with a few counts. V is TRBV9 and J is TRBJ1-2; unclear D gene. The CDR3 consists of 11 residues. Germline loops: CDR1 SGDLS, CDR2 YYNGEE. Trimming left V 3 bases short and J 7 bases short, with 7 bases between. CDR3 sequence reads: CASSGGFGYTF. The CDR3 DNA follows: TGTGCCAGCAGCGGAGGGTTTGGCTACACCTTC. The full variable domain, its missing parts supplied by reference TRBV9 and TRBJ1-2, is DSGVTQTPKHLITATGQRVTLRCSPRSGDLSVYWYQQSLDQGLQFLIQYYNGEERAKGNILERFSAQQFPDLHSELNLSSLELGDSALYFCASSGGFGYTFGSGTRLTVV.

The chain's CDR3 is CASSETPRGLYEQYF. The CDR3 coding sequence is TGTGCCAGCAGTGAAACCCCCAGGGGGTTGTACGAGCAGTACTTC. The chain uses TRBV2 and TRBJ2-7, with 7 nucleotides matching TRBD1. Unmatched junction bases numbered 8, after V lost 2 bases and J lost 4 bases. Germline V gene lookup returns CDR1 SNHLY and CDR2 FYNNEI. The CDR3 has 15 residues.

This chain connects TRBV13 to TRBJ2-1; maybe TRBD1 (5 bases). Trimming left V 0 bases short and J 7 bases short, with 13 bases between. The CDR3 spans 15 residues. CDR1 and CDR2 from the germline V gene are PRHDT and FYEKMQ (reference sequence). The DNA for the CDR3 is TGTGCCAGCAGCTTAGGTGGCAGGGTGGTGAATGAGCAGTTCTTC. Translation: CASSLGGRVVNEQFF.

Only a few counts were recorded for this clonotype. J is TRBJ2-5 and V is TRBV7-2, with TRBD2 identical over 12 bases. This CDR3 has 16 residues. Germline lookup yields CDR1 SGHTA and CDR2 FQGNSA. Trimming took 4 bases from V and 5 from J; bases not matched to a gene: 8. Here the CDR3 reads CASSSELAGGLETQYF. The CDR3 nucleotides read TGTGCCAGCAGCTCCGAGCTAGCGGGGGGGCTGGAGACCCAGTACTTC.

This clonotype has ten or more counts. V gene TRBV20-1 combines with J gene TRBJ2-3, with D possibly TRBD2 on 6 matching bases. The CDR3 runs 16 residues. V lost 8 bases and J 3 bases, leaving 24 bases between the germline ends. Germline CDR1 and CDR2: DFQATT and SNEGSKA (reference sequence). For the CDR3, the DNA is TGCAGTCCCATCGCTAGCGTCCCGGGAGAAACAGATACGCAGTATTTT. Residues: CSPIASVPGETDTQYF.

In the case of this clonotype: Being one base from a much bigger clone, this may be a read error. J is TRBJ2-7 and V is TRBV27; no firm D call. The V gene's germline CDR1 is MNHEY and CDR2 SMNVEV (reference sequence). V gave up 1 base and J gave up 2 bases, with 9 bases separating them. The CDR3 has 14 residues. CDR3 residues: CASSLYVGTYEQYF. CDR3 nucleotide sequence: TGTGCCAGCAGTTTATACGTGGGAACCTACGAGCAGTACTTC.

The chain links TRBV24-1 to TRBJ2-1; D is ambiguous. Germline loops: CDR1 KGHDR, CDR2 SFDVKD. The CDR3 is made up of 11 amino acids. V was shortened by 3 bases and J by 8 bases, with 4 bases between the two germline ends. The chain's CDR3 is CATSDGYEQFF. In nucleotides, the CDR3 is TGTGCCACCAGTGATGGGTATGAGCAGTTCTTC.

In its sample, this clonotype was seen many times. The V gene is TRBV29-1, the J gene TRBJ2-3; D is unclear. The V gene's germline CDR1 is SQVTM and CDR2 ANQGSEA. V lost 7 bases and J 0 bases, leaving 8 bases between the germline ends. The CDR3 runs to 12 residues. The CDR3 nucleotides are TGCAGCGCTAGAACTAGCACAGATACGCAGTATTTT. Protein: CSARTSTDTQYF.

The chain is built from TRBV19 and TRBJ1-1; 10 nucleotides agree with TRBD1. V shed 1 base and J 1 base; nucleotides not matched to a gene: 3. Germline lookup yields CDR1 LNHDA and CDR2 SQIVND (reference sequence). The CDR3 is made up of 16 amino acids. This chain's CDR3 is CASSIGDRGPNTEAFF. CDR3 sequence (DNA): TGTGCCAGTAGTATAGGGGACAGGGGACCGAACACTGAAGCTTTCTTT. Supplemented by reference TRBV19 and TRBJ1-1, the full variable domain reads DGGITQSPKYLFRKEGQNVTLSCEQNLNHDAMYWYRQDPGQGLRLIYYSQIVNDFQKGDIAEGYSVSREKKESFPLTVTSAQKNPTAFYLCASSIGDRGPNTEAFFGQGTRLTVV.

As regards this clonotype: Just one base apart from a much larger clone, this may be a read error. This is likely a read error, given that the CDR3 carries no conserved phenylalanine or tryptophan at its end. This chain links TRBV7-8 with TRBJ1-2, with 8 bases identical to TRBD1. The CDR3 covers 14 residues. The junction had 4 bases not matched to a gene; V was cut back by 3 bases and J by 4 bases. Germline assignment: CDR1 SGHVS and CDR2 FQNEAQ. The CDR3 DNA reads TGTGCCAGCAGCTTGGGGACAGGAGTCTATGGCTACACCTAC. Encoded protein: CASSLGTGVYGYTY.

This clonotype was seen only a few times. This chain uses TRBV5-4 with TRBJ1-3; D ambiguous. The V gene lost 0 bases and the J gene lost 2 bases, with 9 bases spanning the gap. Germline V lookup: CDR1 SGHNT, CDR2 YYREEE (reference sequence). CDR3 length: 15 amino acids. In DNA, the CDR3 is TGTGCCAGCAGCTTGGGGGTCAACCCTGGAAACACCATATATTTT. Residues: CASSLGVNPGNTIYF.

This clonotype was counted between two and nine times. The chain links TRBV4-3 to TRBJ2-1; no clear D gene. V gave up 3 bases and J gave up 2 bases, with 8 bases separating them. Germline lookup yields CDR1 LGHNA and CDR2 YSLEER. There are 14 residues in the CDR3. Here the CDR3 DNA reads TGCGCCAGCAGCCACCCCGGAACCTACAATGAGCAGTTCTTC. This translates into CASSHPGTYNEQFF.

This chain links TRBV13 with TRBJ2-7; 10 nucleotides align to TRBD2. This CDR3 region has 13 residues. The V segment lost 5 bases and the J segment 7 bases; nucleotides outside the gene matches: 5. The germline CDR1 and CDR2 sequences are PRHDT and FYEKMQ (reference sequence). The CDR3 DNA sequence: TGTGCCAGCAGCGTAGCGGGGGGTGGTGAGCAGTACTTC. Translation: CASSVAGGGEQYF.

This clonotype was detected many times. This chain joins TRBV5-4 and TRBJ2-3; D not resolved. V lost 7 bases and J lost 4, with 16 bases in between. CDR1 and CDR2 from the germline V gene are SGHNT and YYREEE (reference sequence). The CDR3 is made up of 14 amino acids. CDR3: CASGWTPLADTQYF. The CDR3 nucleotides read TGTGCCAGCGGATGGACCCCTTTGGCAGATACGCAGTATTTT.

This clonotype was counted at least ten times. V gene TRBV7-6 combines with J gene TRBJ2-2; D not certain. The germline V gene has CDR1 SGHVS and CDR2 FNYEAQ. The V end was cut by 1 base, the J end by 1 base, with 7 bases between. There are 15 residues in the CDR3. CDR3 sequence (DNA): TGTGCCAGCAGCTTAGTAACTCAGAACACCGGGGAGCTGTTTTTT. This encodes CASSLVTQNTGELFF.

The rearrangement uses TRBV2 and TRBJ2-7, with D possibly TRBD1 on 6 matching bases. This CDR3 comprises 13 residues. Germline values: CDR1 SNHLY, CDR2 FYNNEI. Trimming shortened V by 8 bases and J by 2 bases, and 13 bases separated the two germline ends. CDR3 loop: CASGQTITYEQYF. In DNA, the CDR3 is TGTGCCAGCGGACAGACGATAACCTACGAGCAGTACTTC.

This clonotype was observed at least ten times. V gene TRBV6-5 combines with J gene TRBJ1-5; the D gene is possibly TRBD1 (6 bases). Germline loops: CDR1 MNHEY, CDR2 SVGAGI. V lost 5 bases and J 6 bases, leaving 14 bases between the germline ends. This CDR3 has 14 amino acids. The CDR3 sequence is CASSPGGAGQPQHF. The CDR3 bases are TGTGCCAGCAGTCCCGGGGGCGCGGGTCAGCCCCAGCATTTT.